These T cell receptor beta chains were read from a single sample in a study of T cell responses to AZD1222 COVID-19 vaccine. Repertoires were generated with immunoSEQ multiplex PCR, while TCRdb's copy carries only in-frame clones and drops some. Among about 120,000 clones listed, roughly 86% were seen once. The sample was peripheral blood, taken 28 days after the second AZD1222 dose. The receptors stem from an adult who received the AZD1222 COVID-19 vaccine. CDR3s include the opening cysteine and the closing phenylalanine or tryptophan. The D gene is left open where the match is weak. Expanded clones are given a class, and other clones once, few, many or no size at all.

>TRBD1|-|TRBJ1-5|TRBV5-1
TGCGCCAGCAGCCAGACAGGGGAAAGCAATCAGCCCCAGCATTTT
CASSQTGESNQPQHF
>-|few|TRBJ2-5|TRBV5-1
TGCGCCAGCAGCTTGGTGGCAGGTCGGGAGACCCAGTACTTC
CASSLVAGRETQYF
>TRBD1|-|TRBJ2-7|TRBV6-2/TRBV6-3
TGTGCCAGCAGTTACTTACAAAAAAAAGGGACAGGCCACTACGAGCAGTACTTC
CASSYLQKKGTGHYEQYF
>TRBD2|-|TRBJ2-1|TRBV7-9
TGTGCCAGCAGCTCGGAAGCCGGGACTAGCGGGACGTGGAATGAGCAGTTCTTC
CASSSEAGTSGTWNEQFF
>-|-|TRBJ2-2|TRBV27
TGTGCCAGCAGTTCCCGGACAGCTCCGAACACCGGGGAGCTGTTTTTT
CASSSRTAPNTGELFF
>-|once|TRBJ1-1|TRBV21-1
TGTGCCAGCAGCACCACCCAGGGGAGGACTGAAGCTTTCTTT
CASSTTQGRTEAFF
>-|-|TRBJ2-6|TRBV15
TGTGCCACCAGCAGAGACCGTCTGGAGGCTGGGGCCAACGTCCTGACTTTC
CATSRDRLEAGANVLTF
>-|-|TRBJ1-1|TRBV7-3
TGTGCCAGCAGCTTAAGGGTTTTGGCTTTCTTT
CASSLRVLAFF
>-|-|TRBJ1-5|TRBV28
TGTGCCAGCAGTTTAACCGTTTCGGGTCAGCCCCAGCATTTT
CASSLTVSGQPQHF
>TRBD2|-|TRBJ2-7|TRBV28
TGTGCCAGCAGTTTAACGACCCTAGCGGGAGCACGCGCCGGGCAGTACTTC
CASSLTTLAGARAGQYF
>TRBD1|-|TRBJ1-3|TRBV18
TGTGCCAGCTCCCCTGACAGGGGCTTCTCTGGAAACACCATATATTTT
CASSPDRGFSGNTIYF
>TRBD1|-|TRBJ1-1|TRBV6-2/TRBV6-3
TGTGCCAGCAGTTACCCCCCTCGGACAGGGAACACTGAAGCTTTCTTT
CASSYPPRTGNTEAFF
>-|-|TRBJ1-2|TRBV5-4
TGTGCCAGCAGCTTGCCCGGAGGAGGGGCCTATGGCTACACCTTC
CASSLPGGGAYGYTF
>TRBD1|-|TRBJ1-1|TRBV9
TGTGCCAGCAGCGCTAGGGACAGGGGAAGCGAAGCTTTCTTT
CASSARDRGSEAFF
>-|few|TRBJ2-6|TRBV2
TGTGCCAGCAGCTTACAGAGCTCTGGGGCCAACGTCCTGACTTTC
CASSLQSSGANVLTF
>TRBD2|-|TRBJ2-5|TRBV30
TGTGCCTGGAGTGTAAGCGGGGGAGACGAGACCCAGTACTTC
CAWSVSGGDETQYF
>-|-|TRBJ2-3|TRBV29-1
TGCAGCGTTGACACACCTAGCACAGATACGCAGTATTTT
CSVDTPSTDTQYF
>-|-|TRBJ2-2|TRBV7-3
TGTGCCAGCAGCTCCGGACGGTCTGCGAACACCGGGGAGCTGTTTTTT
CASSSGRSANTGELFF
>TRBD2|-|TRBJ2-5|TRBV4-1
TGCGCCAGCAGCCAAGAGAGTGGAGGACTAGCGGGGGCAGAGACCCAGTACTTC
CASSQESGGLAGAETQYF
>TRBD1|-|TRBJ1-2|TRBV29-1
TGCAGCGTTGTGTCCCCGGGACAGGGGATTCGGGGCTACACCTTC
CSVVSPGQGIRGYTF
>-|-|TRBJ2-1|TRBV4-1
TGCGCCAGCAGCCGAACTCCGGGAGAGGGCGATGAGCAGTTCTTC
CASSRTPGEGDEQFF
>-|few|TRBJ1-2|TRBV5-5
TGTGCCAGCAGCTTGGATCCGGAGTATGGCTACACCTTC
CASSLDPEYGYTF
>-|-|TRBJ1-2|TRBV13
TGTGCCAGCAGCCTCCCCCGAGCGGGGGATGGCTACACCTTC
CASSLPRAGDGYTF
>TRBD2|-|TRBJ2-1|TRBV9
TGTGCCAGCAGCGCCTTGACTAGCGGGAGCCTCCGTGGCAATGAGCAGTTCTTC
CASSALTSGSLRGNEQFF
>TRBD1|-|TRBJ1-1|TRBV27
TGTGCCAGCAGTCCACAGGGGGATGGCACTGAAGCTTTCTTT
CASSPQGDGTEAFF
>-|-|TRBJ2-1|TRBV5-1
TGCGCCAGCAGCCCCGAGAGCGGTTACTCCTACAATGAGCAGTTCTTC
CASSPESGYSYNEQFF
>-|-|TRBJ1-1|TRBV2
TGTGCCAGCAGCGAGATGAACACTGAAGCTTTCTTT
CASSEMNTEAFF
>TRBD2|-|TRBJ2-3|TRBV6-4
TGTGCCAGCAGTGACTCTAGCGGGGGGGCGGATACGCAGTATTTT
CASSDSSGGADTQYF
>-|once|TRBJ1-5|TRBV6-2/TRBV6-3
TGTGCCAGCAGTTACCTTGGGATTAGCAATCAGCCCCAGCATTTT
CASSYLGISNQPQHF
>-|-|TRBJ1-2|TRBV24-1
TGTGCCACCAGTGAACCCCCTGGGAACTATGGCTACACCTTC
CATSEPPGNYGYTF
>-|-|TRBJ2-5|TRBV6-2/TRBV6-3
TGTGCCAGCAGTAAGATGGCGAGCTTAGAGACCCAGTACTTC
CASSKMASLETQYF
>-|-|TRBJ2-1|TRBV9
TGTGCCAGCAGCGTAGAATGGGGGGGCGCAACCTACAATGAGCAGTTCTTC
CASSVEWGGATYNEQFF
>-|-|TRBJ1-4|TRBV27
TGTGCCAGCAGTTTTGCAGGAGGGGTTTCTAATGAAAAACTGTTTTTT
CASSFAGGVSNEKLFF
>-|-|TRBJ2-2|TRBV6-5
TGTGCCAGCAGACCCAACAGCGCGAACACCGGGGAGCTGTTTTTT
CASRPNSANTGELFF
>TRBD1|-|TRBJ1-5|TRBV28
TGTGCCAGCCAGCGACAGGGGGCTGGGCAGCCCCAGCATTTT
CASQRQGAGQPQHF
>-|-|TRBJ1-2|TRBV7-8
TGTGCCAGCACCCTCAGAGCCCCAGCTCCCATTGGTAACTATGGCTACACCTTC
CASTLRAPAPIGNYGYTF
>TRBD2|-|TRBJ2-1|TRBV4-3
TGCGCCAGCAGCCAAGACGGTAGCGGGGGGGTTGGCGATGAGCAGTTCTTC
CASSQDGSGGVGDEQFF
>TRBD2|-|TRBJ2-2|TRBV19
TGTGCCAGTAGTTTATTAGCGGGGACGAACACCGGGGAGCTGTTTTTT
CASSLLAGTNTGELFF
>TRBD1|-|TRBJ1-1|TRBV7-8
TGTGCCAGCAGCACCCGACAGGGTAGGAACACTGAAGCTTTCTTT
CASSTRQGRNTEAFF
>-|-|TRBJ2-5|TRBV4-1
TGCGCCAGCAGCCAAGACCTCGGACGGACCCAGTACTTC
CASSQDLGRTQYF
>-|-|TRBJ2-1|TRBV9
TGTGCCAGCAGCGTAAGTAGTATCCACAATGAGCAGTTCTTC
CASSVSSIHNEQFF
>-|-|TRBJ1-4|TRBV27
TGTCCCTTTTGCCAGCCTAATGAAAAACTGTTTTTT
CPFCQPNEKLFF
>TRBD1|-|TRBJ1-2|TRBV5-5
TGTGCCAGCAGCTTGGAGGCAGGGGGGCTTGCCTATGGCTACACCTTC
CASSLEAGGLAYGYTF
>-|-|TRBJ2-3|TRBV7-3
TGTGCCAGCAGCTTCGGCGGCAAGACAGATACGCAGTATTTT
CASSFGGKTDTQYF
>-|-|TRBJ2-7|TRBV6-5
TGTGCCAGCAGTATATTAGGGGGCTACGAGCAGTACTTC
CASSILGGYEQYF
>-|-|TRBJ2-7|TRBV2
TGTGCCAGCGGGGGGCGGGCGAGTTTAGGGGAGCAGTACTTC
CASGGRASLGEQYF
>TRBD1|-|TRBJ2-1|TRBV7-9
TGTGCCAGCAATGGCCCCCGGGACAGGGGGAATGAGCAGTTCTTC
CASNGPRDRGNEQFF
>TRBD1|-|TRBJ1-4|TRBV30
TGTGCCTGGGGACAGGGGACTAATGAAAAACTGTTTTTT
CAWGQGTNEKLFF
>TRBD2|-|TRBJ2-3|TRBV28
TGTGCCAGCAGTTTACGTTCTAGCGGGCGCACAGATACGCAGTATTTT
CASSLRSSGRTDTQYF
>TRBD1|-|TRBJ1-2|TRBV16
TGTGCCAGCAGCCAGGGACAGGGGGACTATGGCTACACCTTC
CASSQGQGDYGYTF
>-|-|TRBJ2-2|TRBV5-1
TGCGCCAGCAGTCCTAGTACGGCGGGCGGGGAGCTGTTTTTT
CASSPSTAGGELFF
>TRBD1|-|TRBJ2-2|TRBV24-1
TGTGCCACCAGTGATCCGGGACAGGGGAACACCGGGGAGCTGTTTTTT
CATSDPGQGNTGELFF
>-|-|TRBJ2-5|TRBV10-3
TGTGCCATCAGTGACTCGGGGGGCGCGGGAGAGACCCAGTACTTC
CAISDSGGAGETQYF
>-|-|TRBJ1-1|TRBV29-1
TGCAGCGTTGAGCGACAGGAAAACACTGAAGCTTTCTTT
CSVERQENTEAFF
>-|-|TRBJ1-3|TRBV7-2
TGTGCCAGCAGCTTGCACAGACGGCAAGGCCCCTCTGGAAACACCATATATTTT
CASSLHRRQGPSGNTIYF
>-|few|TRBJ2-5|TRBV29-1
TGCAGCGTTGAATGGCGGATCCAAGAGACCCAGTACTTC
CSVEWRIQETQYF
>-|-|TRBJ2-5|TRBV2
TGTGCCAGCAGTAACCTCAGGTCGGGGTACTTAGAGACCCAGTACTTC
CASSNLRSGYLETQYF